The 19 T cell receptor beta chains in this list originate from one sample, sequenced in a study of cytomegalovirus exposure and HLA in healthy donors. This PCR relied on a set of 60 Vbeta primers and 13 Jbeta primers. The data were produced by immunoSEQ multiplex PCR, yet TCRdb's version contains in-frame clones alone and is incomplete. The repertoire consists of over 150,000 clones, with roughly 80% occurring once and the leading ten covering around 2%. Material for sequencing was PBMCs. These receptors were taken from a human donor in good health.

The genes are TRBV5-1 and TRBJ2-1, with 11 bases that match TRBD2. This CDR3 has 14 amino acids. The junction had 4 bases not matched to a gene; V was cut back by 6 bases and J by 5 bases. Germline CDR1 SGHRS, CDR2 YFSETQ. The CDR3 here is CASTTSGGDNEQFF. CDR3 DNA: TGCGCCAGCACAACTAGCGGGGGAGACAATGAGCAGTTCTTC.

The chain links TRBV6-5 to TRBJ1-2; TRBD1 matches at 10 bases. The CDR3 is 15 amino acids. The germline CDR1 and CDR2 sequences are MNHEY and SVGAGI. Trimming at V came to 0 bases and at J to 8 bases, leaving 6 bases not matched to a gene. CDR3: CASSYSLGTGVGYTF. The CDR3 DNA reads as TGTGCCAGCAGTTACTCCTTAGGGACAGGGGTCGGCTACACCTTC.

The rearrangement uses TRBV18 and TRBJ1-1; 8 nucleotides line up with TRBD1. Trimming cost V 6 bases and J 3 bases; bases outside gene matches: 6. Germline CDR1 reads KGHSH; CDR2 reads LQKENI. The CDR3 covers 14 residues. CDR3 in amino acids: CASSPDRVDTEAFF. CDR3 nucleotide sequence: TGTGCCAGCTCGCCGGACAGGGTGGACACTGAAGCTTTCTTT. The full variable domain, with the rest looked up from reference TRBV18 and TRBJ1-1, is NAGVMQNPRHLVRRRGQEARLRCSPMKGHSHVYWYRQLPEEGLKFMVYLQKENIIDESGMPKERFSAEFPKEGPSILRIQQVVRGDSAAYFCASSPDRVDTEAFFGQGTRLTVV.

The chain uses TRBV10-3 and TRBJ2-3; 8 nucleotides align to TRBD1. V shed 8 bases and J 1 base; nucleotides not matched to a gene: 5. Germline V gene sequence: CDR1 ENHRY, CDR2 SYGVKD. The CDR3 is 14 amino acids. CDR3 coding DNA: TGTGCCATCCAAGGACAGGGCGGCACAGATACGCAGTATTTT. This encodes CAIQGQGGTDTQYF.

The chain couples TRBV5-1 to TRBJ2-1; 9 positions match TRBD2. This CDR3 contains 16 residues. Germline CDR1 and CDR2: SGHRS and YFSETQ. Unmatched junction bases numbered 6, after V lost 4 bases and J lost 1 base. For the CDR3, the DNA is TGCGCCAGCAGCCATAGCGGGGGCCGATCCTACAATGAGCAGTTCTTC. Its protein product is CASSHSGGRSYNEQFF.

V usage is TRBV9 and J usage is TRBJ2-1; maybe TRBD2 (5 bases). The CDR3 is 17 residues long. Germline CDR1 is SGDLS and CDR2 is YYNGEE. V dropped 0 bases and J dropped 3 bases, with 16 bases sitting between them. In nucleotides, the CDR3 is TGTGCCAGCAGCGTAGTGGCTAGCCCCCTTAGCTACAATGAGCAGTTCTTC. It yields the protein CASSVVASPLSYNEQFF.

V and J are TRBV18 and TRBJ1-1; maybe TRBD1 (5 bases). The CDR3 has 13 amino acids. CDR1 KGHSH and CDR2 LQKENI come from the germline V gene. Trimming removed 4 bases from V and 3 bases from J, with 9 bases in between. The CDR3 sequence is CASSRGGDTEAFF. CDR3 bases: TGTGCCAGCTCACGGGGGGGGGACACTGAAGCTTTCTTT.

The V and J genes are TRBV5-6 and TRBJ2-4, with 7 positions matching TRBD2. J gave up 8 bases and V 4 bases, and 6 bases lay outside the gene matches. The CDR3 covers 13 residues. Per the germline V gene, CDR1 is SGHDT and CDR2 is YYEEEE. The CDR3 nucleotides are TGTGCCAGCAGCACTGCTGGGAGGGACATTCAGTACTTC. Residues: CASSTAGRDIQYF. The variable domain in full, with the rest retrieved from reference TRBV5-6 and TRBJ2-4, is DAGVTQSPTHLIKTRGQQVTLRCSPKSGHDTVSWYQQALGQGPQFIFQYYEEEERQRGNFPDRFSGHQFPNYSSELNVNALLLGDSALYLCASSTAGRDIQYFGAGTRLSVL.

V and J are TRBV5-4 and TRBJ2-2, with 9 bases identical to TRBD1. Trimming took 2 bases from V and 5 from J; bases not matched to a gene: 7. CDR1 SGHNT and CDR2 YYREEE come from the germline V gene (reference sequence). The CDR3 is made up of 16 amino acids. CDR3 loop: CASSLQQGARTGELFF. In nucleotides, the CDR3 is TGTGCCAGCAGCTTACAACAGGGGGCGAGGACCGGGGAGCTGTTTTTT.

The sample holds one count of this clone. V usage is TRBV25-1 and J usage is TRBJ1-5, with 7 bases that match TRBD1. Losses at the gene ends were 5 bases for V and 1 base for J; bases not matched to a gene: 2. Germline V gene sequence: CDR1 MGHDK, CDR2 SYGVNS. CDR3 length: 14 amino acids. CDR3 coding DNA: TGTGCCAGCAGTCTACAGGGGAGCAATCAGCCCCAGCATTTT. Protein sequence: CASSLQGSNQPQHF.

This clone has only a few counts. The chain employs TRBV4-2 and TRBJ1-1; D is perhaps TRBD1 (6 bases). Germline loops: CDR1 LGHNA, CDR2 YNFKEQ. This CDR3 is built from 15 residues. Trimming pared 3 bases from V and 2 bases from J, leaving 13 bases between. In nucleotides, the CDR3 is TGTGCCAGCAGCCAGGCCTGGGGGCCCAACACTGAAGCTTTCTTT. As protein: CASSQAWGPNTEAFF.

This chain connects TRBV11-2 to TRBJ1-1; 9 bases line up with TRBD1. In germline, CDR1 is SGHAT, CDR2 FQNNGV. The CDR3 is 14 residues long. The trim removed 5 bases at V and 3 bases at J, leaving 4 bases unmatched. CDR3 nucleotide sequence: TGTGCCAGCAGCCGGGACAGGGAGTACACTGAAGCTTTCTTT. Protein sequence: CASSRDREYTEAFF.

J is TRBJ1-5 and V is TRBV5-6; a weak D match, TRBD1 (5 bases). CDR3 length: 13 residues. Germline-derived CDR1 and CDR2 are SGHDT and YYEEEE. With 1 base removed from V and 7 bases from J, the gap between germline ends came to 9 bases. CDR3 nucleotides: TGTGCCAGCAGCTTGTCAGGGTCGCAGCCCCAGCATTTT. Translation gives CASSLSGSQPQHF.

This chain uses TRBV4-2 with TRBJ2-7, with 8 bases identical to TRBD2. With 1 base clipped from V and 5 bases from J, the junction kept 7 bases outside the gene matches. This CDR3 has 15 residues. CDR1 and CDR2 (germline): LGHNA, YNFKEQ. CDR3 nucleotide sequence: TGTGCCAGCAGCCAAGGTACGGGGGGGCCCCACGAGCAGTACTTC. Residues: CASSQGTGGPHEQYF.

This clone was observed a handful of times. The chain is built from TRBV7-8 and TRBJ2-5; 12 nucleotides agree with TRBD2. J was trimmed by 6 bases and V by 1 base; bases with no gene match: 9. Germline CDR1 and CDR2: SGHVS and FQNEAQ. This CDR3 spans 17 amino acids. The CDR3 DNA follows: TGTGCCAGCAGCTTAGATAGGACTAGCGGGGAATGGAAGACCCAGTACTTC. It specifies CASSLDRTSGEWKTQYF.

This clone was seen a handful of times. The chain combines TRBV25-1 with TRBJ1-6; D gene unclear. V was pared by 3 bases and J by 10 bases, with 10 bases between. The CDR3 has 13 amino acids. The germline V gene has CDR1 MGHDK and CDR2 SYGVNS. The CDR3 region has the DNA TGTGCCAGCAGTGACTATACCGGGTCACCCCTCCACTTT. Protein: CASSDYTGSPLHF.

This chain links TRBV7-6 with TRBJ2-3; TRBD2 aligns across 9 bases. V lost 3 bases to trimming and J lost 8 bases; unmatched junction nucleotides: 6. The CDR3 length is 14 residues. The germline V gene encodes CDR1 SGHVS and CDR2 FNYEAQ. The CDR3, as DNA: TGTGCCAGCAGCTTGGCGGGGGGGCGTTCTACGCAGTATTTT. Protein: CASSLAGGRSTQYF.

This clone was found once. The gene calls are TRBV7-6 and TRBJ2-3; D might be TRBD1 (6 bases). Germline lookup yields CDR1 SGHVS and CDR2 FNYEAQ. CDR3 length: 15 residues. V shed 0 bases and J shed 6 bases, with 13 bases lying between them. The CDR3 DNA is TGTGCCAGCAGCTTAGCGGCCAGGGGATCGGATACGCAGTATTTT. Translation: CASSLAARGSDTQYF. The full variable domain, with the rest looked up from reference TRBV7-6 and TRBJ2-3, is GAGVSQSPRYKVTKRGQDVALRCDPISGHVSLYWYRQALGQGPEFLTYFNYEAQQDKSGLPNDRFSAERPEGSISTLTIQRTEQRDSAMYRCASSLAARGSDTQYFGPGTRLTVL.

This chain links TRBV7-9 with TRBJ1-5; 7 nucleotides agree with TRBD1. The germline gives CDR1 SEHNR, CDR2 FQNEAQ (reference sequence). The trim removed 8 bases at V and 2 bases at J, leaving 3 bases unmatched. CDR3 length equals 13 residues. CDR3 nucleotides: TGTGCCAGCCAGGGGGACGGCAATCAGCCCCAGCATTTT. Translation: CASQGDGNQPQHF.